Below are 31 T cell receptor beta chains sequenced from a single sample in a study of blood T cell repertoires in COVID-19. TCRdb keeps only in-frame clones here, not all; method: immunoSEQ multiplex PCR. The table shows around 380,000 clones, with roughly 86% occurring only once. The sequenced sample consisted of PBMCs or T cells enriched from blood (not recorded which). The receptors derive from a man between 25 and 39 years old who had recovered from COVID-19.

In its sample, this clone was seen a few times. The genes are TRBV4-3 and TRBJ2-2, with TRBD2 as a possible D gene (6 bases). CDR1 and CDR2 (germline): LGHNA, YSLEER. This CDR3 spans 14 amino acids. V dropped 4 bases and J dropped 4 bases, with 10 bases sitting between them. The DNA of the CDR3 is TGCGCCAGCAGCCTAGCGGAATTCACCGGGGAGCTGTTTTTT. It specifies CASSLAEFTGELFF.

The chain links TRBV14 to TRBJ2-7; the match to TRBD2 covers 9 bases. After removal of 6 bases from V and 6 bases from J, the junction contained 9 bases not matched to a gene. The CDR3 is made up of 14 amino acids. Germline CDR1 reads SGHDN; CDR2 reads FVKESK. CDR3 bases: TGTGCCAGCAGTCCTCTAGCGGGGATGCCCGAGCAGTACTTC. Residues: CASSPLAGMPEQYF. Complete variable domain (other parts from reference TRBV14 and TRBJ2-7): EAGVTQFPSHSVIEKGQTVTLRCDPISGHDNLYWYRRVMGKEIKFLLHFVKESKQDESGMPNNRFLAERTGGTYSTLKVQPAELEDSGVYFCASSPLAGMPEQYFGPGTRLTVT.

The chain has TRBV30 and TRBJ1-5, with TRBD1 identical over 7 bases. J lost 0 bases, V lost 6 bases, and 8 bases had no gene match. CDR3 length: 15 residues. Germline assignment: CDR1 GTSNPN and CDR2 SVGIG (reference sequence). In DNA, the CDR3 is TGTGCCTGCTTCCTGAGACAGGGTAGCAATCAGCCCCAGCATTTT. Its protein is CACFLRQGSNQPQHF.

The V gene is TRBV11-2, the J gene TRBJ1-1; D not resolved. This CDR3 comprises 11 residues. The germline V gene has CDR1 SGHAT and CDR2 FQNNGV. V lost 5 bases and J lost 6, with 7 bases in between. The CDR3 loop is CASSPGPEAFF. CDR3 DNA: TGTGCCAGCAGCCCTGGGCCTGAAGCTTTCTTT.

The chain recombines TRBV5-4 with TRBJ1-6; no clear D. The CDR3 runs 15 residues. Trimming removed 0 bases from V and 6 bases from J, with 10 bases in between. Germline loops: CDR1 SGHNT, CDR2 YYREEE (reference sequence). The CDR3 nucleotides are TGTGCCAGCAGCTTGGCCCTTGGCTCTAATTCACCCCTCCACTTT. Amino acids: CASSLALGSNSPLHF. The full variable domain, completed using reference TRBV5-4 and TRBJ1-6, is ETGVTQSPTHLIKTRGQQVTLRCSSQSGHNTVSWYQQALGQGPQFIFQYYREEENGRGNFPPRFSGLQFPNYSSELNVNALELDDSALYLCASSLALGSNSPLHFGNGTRLTVT.

The CDR3 coding sequence is TGTGCCAGCAGCTTGGAGGGGTCCACTAATGAAAAACTGTTTTTT. This codes for CASSLEGSTNEKLFF. The chain has TRBV5-8 and TRBJ1-4, with D tentatively TRBD1 (5 bases). The CDR3 runs to 15 residues. Germline V CDR1 and CDR2: SGHTS, YDEGEE. V lost 0 bases and J lost 2, with 8 bases in between.

The V gene is TRBV2, the J gene TRBJ1-1; D gene unclear. This CDR3 spans 13 amino acids. Trimming took off 7 bases at V and 0 bases at J, with 9 bases between the two ends. The germline CDR1 and CDR2 sequences are SNHLY and FYNNEI. The CDR3 is CASMADMNTEAFF. The CDR3 region has the DNA TGTGCCAGCATGGCAGATATGAACACTGAAGCTTTCTTT.

This clone was counted a single time. The rearrangement joins TRBV29-1 to TRBJ1-2; D is possibly TRBD1 (5 bases). The CDR3 has 14 amino acids. CDR1 SQVTM and CDR2 ANQGSEA come from the germline V gene. V was trimmed by 6 bases and J by 0 bases, leaving 14 bases between them. CDR3 nucleotide sequence: TGCAGCGTCCCACAGGCCAACTCTAACTATGGCTACACCTTC. It specifies CSVPQANSNYGYTF. Full variable domain (remainder filled in from reference TRBV29-1 and TRBJ1-2): SAVISQKPSRDICQRGTSLTIQCQVDSQVTMMFWYRQQPGQSLTLIATANQGSEATYESGFVIDKFPISRPNLTFSTLTVSNMSPEDSSIYLCSVPQANSNYGYTFGSGTRLTVV.

V gene TRBV7-2 combines with J gene TRBJ1-1; TRBD1 is a possible D gene (6 bases). Germline V gives CDR1 SGHTA, CDR2 FQGNSA. CDR3 length: 15 residues. V was cut by 1 base and J by 7 bases, with 16 bases left in between. The CDR3 region has the DNA TGTGCCAGCAGCTTAGTTCGGGGGGCGCGGGTTGAAGCTTTCTTT. This encodes CASSLVRGARVEAFF.

In its sample, this clone was seen a few times. This chain connects TRBV12-5 to TRBJ1-6; the D gene is possibly TRBD1 (6 bases). The CDR3 is 13 residues long. Per germline, CDR1 LGHNT and CDR2 FRNRAP. V lost 6 bases, J lost 10 bases, and 13 bases lay in between. CDR3 region: CASGKGQGSPLHF. The CDR3 DNA reads TGTGCTAGTGGGAAGGGTCAGGGGTCACCCCTCCACTTT.

The rearrangement uses TRBV27 and TRBJ1-1; D might be TRBD1 (6 bases). CDR3 length equals 14 residues. V lost 7 bases, J lost 3 bases, and 15 bases lay in between. Germline lookup yields CDR1 MNHEY and CDR2 SMNVEV (reference sequence). CDR3 residues: CASTPGHVHTEAFF. The CDR3 coding sequence is TGTGCCAGCACCCCGGGACATGTTCACACTGAAGCTTTCTTT.

This sequence joins TRBV11-2 and TRBJ2-6; 8 bases agree with TRBD1. The CDR3 consists of 18 residues. The germline CDR1 and CDR2 sequences are SGHAT and FQNNGV. Trimming took 5 bases from V and 1 from J; bases not matched to a gene: 10. CDR3 loop: CASSLTRGQGSGANVLTF. The CDR3 coding sequence is TGTGCCAGCAGCCTAACCCGAGGACAGGGATCTGGGGCCAACGTCCTGACTTTC.

This chain uses TRBV28 with TRBJ1-1, with 7 bases that match TRBD1. Germline V gives CDR1 MDHEN, CDR2 SYDVKM. The CDR3 loop spans 15 amino acids. V lost 0 bases and J lost 0; bases outside the gene matches: 1. CDR3 region: CASSLWDRLNTEAFF. For the CDR3, the DNA is TGTGCCAGCAGTTTATGGGACAGGCTGAACACTGAAGCTTTCTTT.

This clone came up once. The chain links TRBV19 to TRBJ1-5, with 7 nucleotides matching TRBD1. The germline V gene encodes CDR1 LNHDA and CDR2 SQIVND (reference sequence). V was clipped by 4 bases and J by 5 bases; unmatched bases: 8. CDR3 size: 15 residues. The CDR3 reads CASSTTGQGHQPQHF. The CDR3 nucleotides are TGTGCCAGTAGTACGACAGGGCAAGGCCATCAGCCCCAGCATTTT. Full variable domain (rest looked up from reference TRBV19 and TRBJ1-5): DGGITQSPKYLFRKEGQNVTLSCEQNLNHDAMYWYRQDPGQGLRLIYYSQIVNDFQKGDIAEGYSVSREKKESFPLTVTSAQKNPTAFYLCASSTTGQGHQPQHFGDGTRLSIL.

The J gene is TRBJ2-7, the V gene TRBV11-2; 12 positions agree with TRBD1. Germline V gene data show CDR1 as SGHAT and CDR2 as FQNNGV. CDR3 length equals 15 residues. With 3 bases clipped from V and 11 bases from J, the junction kept 11 bases outside the gene matches. The DNA for the CDR3 is TGTGCCAGCAGCTTGGAACCGGGACAGGGGGCCTCGAAGTACTTC. The encoded protein is CASSLEPGQGASKYF.

This clone was seen just once. The gene calls are TRBV7-9 and TRBJ1-1; maybe TRBD1 (5 bases). Germline assignment: CDR1 SEHNR and CDR2 FQNEAQ (reference sequence). This CDR3 is 15 amino acids long. V lost 1 base and J lost 4, with 13 bases in between. CDR3 coding DNA: TGTGCCAGCAGCTTAGGGGTCCCGGGGGTCACTGAAGCTTTCTTT. Amino acid sequence: CASSLGVPGVTEAFF.

V usage is TRBV6-6 and J usage is TRBJ1-2, with D maybe TRBD1 (5 bases). Germline V gene data show CDR1 as MNHNY and CDR2 as SVGAGI (reference sequence). CDR3 length equals 14 residues. The V gene lost 0 bases and the J gene lost 5 bases, with 10 bases spanning the gap. The CDR3 nucleotides are TGTGCCAGCAGTTACTCGACAGCAAAGTATGGCTACACCTTC. It encodes CASSYSTAKYGYTF.

V gene TRBV6-1 combines with J gene TRBJ1-4; 9 nucleotides agree with TRBD1. Germline V CDR1 and CDR2: MNHNS, SASEGT. The J segment lost 6 bases and the V segment lost 3 bases, leaving 8 bases of the junction unmatched. This CDR3 comprises 16 residues. The CDR3 spells CASSDGATGGDEKLFF. CDR3 nucleotide sequence: TGTGCCAGCAGTGATGGGGCGACAGGGGGGGATGAAAAACTGTTTTTT.

The chain couples TRBV7-9 to TRBJ2-6, with D possibly TRBD2 on 5 matching bases. The CDR3 contains 13 residues. Looked up from germline, CDR1 is SEHNR and CDR2 is FQNEAQ (reference sequence). Trimming shortened V by 6 bases and J by 2 bases, and 5 bases separated the two germline ends. CDR3 region: CASRGAGANVLTF. The CDR3 DNA sequence: TGTGCCAGCAGGGGAGCTGGGGCCAACGTCCTGACTTTC.

The chain has TRBV5-4 and TRBJ1-6; TRBD1 might be the D (5 bases). The CDR3 has 13 residues. Germline CDR1 and CDR2: SGHNT and YYREEE (reference sequence). V shed 0 bases and J shed 15 bases, with 13 bases lying between them. The CDR3 coding sequence is TGTGCCAGCAGCTTGGCAGGCCCGGGGGTCCTCCACTTT. Residues: CASSLAGPGVLHF.

This clone appeared once. This chain uses TRBV4-3 with TRBJ1-5; maybe TRBD1 (5 bases). The CDR3 runs 15 residues. Deletions cut 1 base from V and 5 bases from J, with 12 bases between. Germline CDR1 LGHNA, CDR2 YSLEER. As DNA, the CDR3 is TGCGCCAGCAGCCAAGGGGGACGGAGGGATCAGCCCCAGCATTTT. The encoded protein is CASSQGGRRDQPQHF.

The chain couples TRBV30 to TRBJ1-2, with 9 bases aligning to TRBD1. Germline lookup yields CDR1 GTSNPN and CDR2 SVGIG (reference sequence). V shed 6 bases, J shed 3 bases, and the junction held 17 bases outside the gene matches. CDR3 length: 17 amino acids. CDR3 in DNA: TGTGCCTGCGGCCCGGGACAGGGAGGAGGTTTTTACTATGGCTACACCTTC. Protein: CACGPGQGGGFYYGYTF.

The V and J genes are TRBV6-5 and TRBJ2-1, with a possible D match to TRBD2 (5 bases). CDR3 length: 14 residues. Germline loops: CDR1 MNHEY, CDR2 SVGAGI. The germline V and J ends were trimmed by 7 bases and 8 bases, with 18 bases remaining between them. Written as DNA, the CDR3 is TGTGCCAGCACCATCGGGCACTCGGGGTATGAGCAGTTCTTC. As protein: CASTIGHSGYEQFF.

CDR3 residues: CASSQGRRFNSPLHF. The CDR3 DNA is TGCGCCAGCAGCCAAGGGAGGAGGTTCAATTCACCCCTCCACTTT. The chain links TRBV4-3 to TRBJ1-6; D remains ambiguous. The CDR3 covers 15 residues. Germline V gene sequence: CDR1 LGHNA, CDR2 YSLEER. The germline V and J ends were trimmed by 1 base and 7 bases, with 11 bases remaining between them.

The V and J genes are TRBV9 and TRBJ2-3; D may be TRBD2 (7 bases). CDR1 and CDR2 (germline): SGDLS, YYNGEE. V was clipped by 4 bases and J by 2 bases, with 14 bases between them. The CDR3 length is 15 residues. Here the CDR3 DNA reads TGTGCCAGCAGCACGGACGGGGGGCCCACAGATACGCAGTATTTT. Translated, it gives CASSTDGGPTDTQYF.

This rearrangement joins TRBV19 to TRBJ1-1; 7 bases line up with TRBD1. Germline assignment: CDR1 LNHDA and CDR2 SQIVND (reference sequence). The CDR3 runs to 15 residues. Trimming cost V 1 base and J 5 bases; bases outside gene matches: 7. CDR3 loop: CASSIVHRGETEAFF. CDR3 DNA sequence: TGTGCCAGTAGTATAGTTCACAGGGGAGAAACTGAAGCTTTCTTT.

The chain is built from TRBV27 and TRBJ2-1; 10 bases map to TRBD1. J was trimmed by 4 bases and V by 2 bases; bases with no gene match: 2. Germline CDR1 MNHEY, CDR2 SMNVEV (reference sequence). This CDR3 has 15 residues. The CDR3 nucleotides are TGTGCCAGCAGTTTAGGGACAGGGGTTTACAATGAGCAGTTCTTC. Protein sequence: CASSLGTGVYNEQFF.

This clone was counted between two and nine times. The chain joins TRBV27 to TRBJ1-5; TRBD1 might be the D (6 bases). With 10 bases removed from V and 3 bases from J, the gap between germline ends came to 16 bases. The germline gives CDR1 MNHEY, CDR2 SMNVEV (reference sequence). The CDR3 is made up of 14 amino acids. This CDR3 reads CATAQGGYNQPQHF. The DNA for the CDR3 is TGTGCCACCGCACAAGGGGGATACAATCAGCCCCAGCATTTT.

This chain uses TRBV6-5 with TRBJ2-7; a possible D gene is TRBD2 (6 bases). Germline CDR1 is MNHEY and CDR2 is SVGAGI. CDR3 length equals 14 residues. The V gene lost 7 bases and the J gene lost 2 bases, with 15 bases spanning the gap. The CDR3 is CASNQGTGAYEQYF. CDR3 DNA sequence: TGTGCCAGCAATCAAGGGACGGGGGCCTACGAGCAGTACTTC.

The V call is TRBV3-1 (or the pseudogene TRBV3-2), the J call TRBJ1-6; unclear D gene. Per germline, CDR1 LGHDT and CDR2 YNNKEL (reference sequence). The CDR3 length is 15 residues. The V and J ends lost 3 bases and 8 bases respectively, with 14 bases between them. CDR3 loop: CASSQVSPGYSPLHF. In DNA, the CDR3 is TGTGCCAGCAGCCAGGTCAGCCCGGGATATTCACCCCTCCACTTT.

The genes are TRBV3-1 (or the pseudogene TRBV3-2) and TRBJ2-2, with a possible D match to TRBD2 (6 bases). V was trimmed by 0 bases and J by 4 bases, leaving 9 bases between them. The germline V gene encodes CDR1 LGHDT and CDR2 YNNKEL (reference sequence). The CDR3 loop spans 15 amino acids. CDR3 sequence reads: CASSQDRRATGELFF. For the CDR3, the DNA is TGTGCCAGCAGCCAAGATCGGAGGGCCACCGGGGAGCTGTTTTTT.